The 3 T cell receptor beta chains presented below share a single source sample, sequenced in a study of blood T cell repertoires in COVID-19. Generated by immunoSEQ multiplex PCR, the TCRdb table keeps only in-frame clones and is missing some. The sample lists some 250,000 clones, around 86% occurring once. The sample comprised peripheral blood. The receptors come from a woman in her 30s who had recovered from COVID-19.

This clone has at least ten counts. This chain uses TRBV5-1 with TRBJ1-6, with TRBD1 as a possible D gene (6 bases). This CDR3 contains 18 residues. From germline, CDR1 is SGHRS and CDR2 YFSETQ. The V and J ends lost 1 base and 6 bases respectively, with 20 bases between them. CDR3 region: CASSLFRGADRSNSPLHF. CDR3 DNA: TGCGCCAGCAGCTTGTTCCGGGGTGCCGACAGGAGTAATTCACCCCTCCACTTT. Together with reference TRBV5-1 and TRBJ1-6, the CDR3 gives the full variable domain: KAGVTQTPRYLIKTRGQQVTLSCSPISGHRSVSWYQQTPGQGLQFLFEYFSETQRNKGNFPGRFSGRQFSNSRSEMNVSTLELGDSALYLCASSLFRGADRSNSPLHFGNGTRLTVT.

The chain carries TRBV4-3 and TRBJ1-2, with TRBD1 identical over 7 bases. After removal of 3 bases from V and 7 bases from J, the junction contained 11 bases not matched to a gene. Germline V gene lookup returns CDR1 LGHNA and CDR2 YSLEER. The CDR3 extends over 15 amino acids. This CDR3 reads CASSHRQGPFGGYTF. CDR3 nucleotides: TGCGCCAGCAGCCACCGACAGGGTCCATTTGGTGGCTACACCTTC.

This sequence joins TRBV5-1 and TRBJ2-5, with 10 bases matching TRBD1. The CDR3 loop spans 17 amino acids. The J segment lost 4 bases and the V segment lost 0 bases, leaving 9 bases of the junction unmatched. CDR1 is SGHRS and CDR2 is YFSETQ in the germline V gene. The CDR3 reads CASSLDATGGLAETQYF. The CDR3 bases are TGCGCCAGCAGCTTGGATGCGACAGGGGGCCTTGCAGAGACCCAGTACTTC.